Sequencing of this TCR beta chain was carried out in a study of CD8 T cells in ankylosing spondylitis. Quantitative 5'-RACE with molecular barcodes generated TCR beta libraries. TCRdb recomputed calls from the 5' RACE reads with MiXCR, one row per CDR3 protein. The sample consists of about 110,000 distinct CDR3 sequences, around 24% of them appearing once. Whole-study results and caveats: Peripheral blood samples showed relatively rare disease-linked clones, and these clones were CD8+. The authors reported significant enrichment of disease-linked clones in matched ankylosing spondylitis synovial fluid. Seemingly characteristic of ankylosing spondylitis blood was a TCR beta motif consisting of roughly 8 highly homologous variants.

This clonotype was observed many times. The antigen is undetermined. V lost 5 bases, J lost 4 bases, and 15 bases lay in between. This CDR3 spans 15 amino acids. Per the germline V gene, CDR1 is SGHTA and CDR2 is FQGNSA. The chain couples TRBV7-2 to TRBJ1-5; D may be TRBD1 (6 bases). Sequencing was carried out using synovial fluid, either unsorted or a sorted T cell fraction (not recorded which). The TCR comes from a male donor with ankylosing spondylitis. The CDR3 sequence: CASSGWGAANQPQHF. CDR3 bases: TGTGCCAGCAGCGGGTGGGGGGCGGCAAATCAGCCCCAGCATTTT.